This T cell receptor (beta chain) was sequenced for a study of regulatory and conventional T cells in RAG deficiency. Study-wide findings and caveats: In Omenn syndrome, sorted "Tregs" may be peripherally activated cells. Shorter CDR3s in all patient subsets; >85% Treg-Tconv overlap in Omenn.

This CDR3 contains 12 residues. Germline V gene sequence: CDR1 LGHNA, CDR2 YNFKEQ. V lost 5 bases and J lost 6, with 11 bases in between. As for this clone: Its antigen is unknown.

Repertoires were generated with immunoSEQ multiplex PCR, while TCRdb's copy carries only in-frame clones and drops some. The sample lists around 37,000 clones; about 88% were seen once. This sample also appeared in a second study, on regulatory T cells. From that second work: The PCR used 52 TRBV and 13 TRBJ primers.

The clonotype comes from a human donor in good health. Sequencing was performed on CD8+ T cells sorted from blood. The rearrangement joins TRBV4-2 to TRBJ2-7; no reliable D call. The CDR3 loop is CASSYLVSEQYF. CDR3 in DNA: TGTGCCAGCAGCTACTTGGTATCCGAGCAGTACTTC.